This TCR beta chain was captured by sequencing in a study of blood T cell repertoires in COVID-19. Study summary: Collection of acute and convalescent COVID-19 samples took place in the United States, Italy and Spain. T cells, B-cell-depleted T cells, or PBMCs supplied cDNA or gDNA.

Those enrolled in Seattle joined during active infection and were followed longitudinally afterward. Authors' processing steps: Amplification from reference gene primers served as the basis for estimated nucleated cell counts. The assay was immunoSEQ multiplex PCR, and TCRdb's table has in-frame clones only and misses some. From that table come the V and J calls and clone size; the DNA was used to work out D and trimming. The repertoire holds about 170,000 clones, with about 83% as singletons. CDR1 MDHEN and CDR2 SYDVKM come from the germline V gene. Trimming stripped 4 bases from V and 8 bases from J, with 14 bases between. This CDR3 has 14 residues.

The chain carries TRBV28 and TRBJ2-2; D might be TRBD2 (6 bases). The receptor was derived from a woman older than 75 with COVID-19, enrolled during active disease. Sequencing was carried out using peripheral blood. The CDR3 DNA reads TGTGCCAGCAGTTGGAGGGGCTCGTGGGGGGAGCTGTTTTTT. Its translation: CASSWRGSWGELFF.